This T cell receptor beta chain appears in the sequencing data of a study of T cells in Graves' hyperthyroidism and ophthalmopathy. Study-level findings and limits: Blood also contained most expanded thyroid clonotypes above 0.001.

Germline V lookup: CDR1 SGHAT, CDR2 FQDESV (reference sequence). CDR3 length equals 16 residues. The V and J ends lost 3 bases and 0 bases respectively, with 15 bases between them. The PBMCs were taken from approximately 11 ml of fresh peripheral blood. The sample holds many counts of this clonotype. The antigen is unknown. TCR beta CDR3 regions were amplified from RNA transcripts. Initially, a first-round RT-PCR of the TCR CDR3 employed the HTBI primer set. TCRdb redid the calling of the multiplex PCR reads with MiXCR, one entry per CDR3 protein. The top ten hold approximately 5.7% of the sample, which has some 600,000 distinct CDR3 sequences, approximately 15% seen once.

The TCR sequence derives from a woman in her twenties or thirties with Graves' hyperthyroidism that later progressed to Graves' ophthalmopathy. The chain joins TRBV11-1 to TRBJ2-7; TRBD2 is a possible D gene (6 bases). Sequencing input: blood. CDR3 sequence: CASSFPGLTSSYEQYF. CDR3 DNA: TGTGCCAGCAGCTTCCCGGGACTTACGAGCTCCTACGAGCAGTACTTC.